These 32 T cell receptor beta chains came from one sample sequenced in a study of naive and memory T cell subsets. Both TRBC1 and TRBC2 were covered by a beta constant-region primer of two equimolar oligonucleotides. Four rounds of PCR amplified the ligated cDNA using nested alpha and beta constant-region primers plus SP2. Using its own MiXCR run on the UMI-ligation and nested PCR reads, TCRdb lists one record per CDR3 protein. The sample comprises over 100,000 distinct CDR3 sequences, about 36% of which are singletons, and 0.9% rests with the top ten. Input material: central memory CD4+ T cells from blood. These receptors were obtained from a human donor in good health.

V gene TRBV25-1 combines with J gene TRBJ2-7; 10 bases line up with TRBD1. Per the germline V gene, CDR1 is MGHDK and CDR2 is SYGVNS. With V trimmed by 7 bases and J by 0 bases, 6 bases remained unmatched. This CDR3 has 15 residues. CDR3 bases: TGTGCCAGCACCGCCCGGACAGGGGGCTCCTACGAGCAGTACTTC. It specifies CASTARTGGSYEQYF.

This clonotype came up many times. The rearrangement joins TRBV20-1 to TRBJ2-5; 7 bases fit TRBD2. The CDR3 extends over 14 amino acids. V gave up 2 bases and J gave up 5 bases; unmatched junction bases: 8. Germline V gene lookup returns CDR1 DFQATT and CDR2 SNEGSKA (reference sequence). In DNA form, the CDR3 reads TGCAGTGCTAGAATCAAACAAGCGGGGGAGACCCAGTACTTC. Encoded protein: CSARIKQAGETQYF.

The chain links TRBV19 to TRBJ2-3, with D perhaps matching TRBD2 (6 bases). The germline gives CDR1 LNHDA, CDR2 SQIVND (reference sequence). The CDR3 spans 18 residues. The ends were cut back, 5 bases at V and 1 base at J, with 22 bases in the middle. The CDR3 is CASSHPGDPGVGTDTQYF. CDR3 nucleotide sequence: TGTGCCAGTAGTCACCCCGGCGACCCGGGAGTCGGCACAGATACGCAGTATTTT.

The chain joins TRBV20-1 to TRBJ2-3; perhaps TRBD2 as D (5 bases). CDR1 DFQATT and CDR2 SNEGSKA come from the germline V gene (reference sequence). This CDR3 spans 15 amino acids. Deletions cut 0 bases from V and 0 bases from J, with 10 bases between. Written as DNA, the CDR3 is TGCAGTGCTAGAGATACTCGCGGGAGCACAGATACGCAGTATTTT. Translation: CSARDTRGSTDTQYF.

This clonotype has only a few counts. The chain recombines TRBV3-1 with TRBJ2-1, with 14 bases identical to TRBD2. V dropped 5 bases and J dropped 8; count of bases not matched to a gene: 14. This CDR3 region has 18 residues. Per germline, CDR1 LGHDT and CDR2 YNNKEL (reference sequence). The CDR3 DNA sequence: TGTGCCAGCAGCGCCCGAACTAGGACTAGCGGGAGGCGGGATGAGCAGTTCTTC. Its translation is CASSARTRTSGRRDEQFF.

This chain links TRBV28 with TRBJ1-5; 9 bases are shared with TRBD1. The germline CDR1 and CDR2 sequences are MDHEN and SYDVKM. The V segment lost 0 bases and the J segment 7 bases; nucleotides outside the gene matches: 10. The CDR3 covers 17 residues. Written as DNA, the CDR3 is TGTGCCAGCAGTTTATGGACGCTCCGGACAGGGGAACAGCCCCAGCATTTT. Its translation: CASSLWTLRTGEQPQHF.

This clonotype turned up a few times. The rearrangement links TRBV27 to TRBJ2-3, with D perhaps matching TRBD1 (6 bases). CDR3 size: 14 residues. CDR1 MNHEY and CDR2 SMNVEV come from the germline V gene (reference sequence). Trimming removed 3 bases from V and 4 bases from J, with 11 bases in between. In DNA form, the CDR3 reads TGTGCCAGCAGTTTTTCTGGGGGCGCAGATACGCAGTATTTT. It specifies CASSFSGGADTQYF.

This clonotype was counted a few times. The chain is built from TRBV11-2 and TRBJ2-7, with TRBD2 as a possible D gene (5 bases). This CDR3 has 15 residues. Germline CDR1 and CDR2: SGHAT and FQNNGV. V was clipped by 4 bases and J by 4 bases, with 17 bases between them. The CDR3 protein is CASSSGSGSSYEQYF. The CDR3 nucleotides read TGTGCCAGCAGCTCCGGATCGGGGTCCTCTTACGAGCAGTACTTC. Together with reference TRBV11-2 and TRBJ2-7, the CDR3 gives the full variable domain: EAGVAQSPRYKIIEKRQSVAFWCNPISGHATLYWYQQILGQGPKLLIQFQNNGVVDDSQLPKDRFSAERLKGVDSTLKIQPAKLEDSAVYLCASSSGSGSSYEQYFGPGTRLTVT.

This clonotype was detected only a few times. The rearrangement uses TRBV7-8 and TRBJ2-1; 9 positions agree with TRBD1. The CDR3 is made up of 15 amino acids. The germline V gene encodes CDR1 SGHVS and CDR2 FQNEAQ. Unmatched junction bases numbered 5, after V lost 5 bases and J lost 3 bases. The DNA of the CDR3 is TGTGCCAGCAGCCTTCGACAGGGGGGCTACAATGAGCAGTTCTTC. Encoded protein: CASSLRQGGYNEQFF. Complete variable domain (other parts from reference TRBV7-8 and TRBJ2-1): GAGVSQSPRYKVAKRGQDVALRCDPISGHVSLFWYQQALGQGPEFLTYFQNEAQLDKSGLPSDRFFAERPEGSVSTLKIQRTQQEDSAVYLCASSLRQGGYNEQFFGPGTRLTVL.

This clonotype was seen ten or more times. The chain employs TRBV30 and TRBJ2-3; D is perhaps TRBD1 (8 bases). The CDR3 runs 17 residues. Germline V gene lookup returns CDR1 GTSNPN and CDR2 SVGIG (reference sequence). Between the trimmed V and J ends, which lost 2 bases and 2 bases, there was a span of 20 bases. CDR3 sequence reads: CAWSTGGAPSITDTQYF. Written as DNA, the CDR3 is TGTGCCTGGAGTACAGGGGGGGCTCCCTCGATCACAGATACGCAGTATTTT.

J is TRBJ2-1 and V is TRBV28, with D possibly matching TRBD2 (5 bases). The CDR3 length is 15 residues. V lost 7 bases to trimming and J lost 0 bases, with 13 bases between them. Germline assignment: CDR1 MDHEN and CDR2 SYDVKM. The CDR3 spells CASTLASSSYNEQFF. CDR3 bases: TGTGCCAGCACCTTAGCGTCTAGCTCCTACAATGAGCAGTTCTTC.

This sequence joins TRBV5-1 and TRBJ2-3; D perhaps matches TRBD1 (5 bases). V was pared by 1 base and J by 2 bases, with 8 bases between. In germline, CDR1 is SGHRS, CDR2 YFSETQ. This CDR3 region has 14 residues. The chain's CDR3 is CASSLKGSTDTQYF. In DNA, the CDR3 is TGCGCCAGCAGCTTGAAGGGGTCCACAGATACGCAGTATTTT.

The chain combines TRBV6-1 with TRBJ2-5; 7 positions match TRBD2. The V segment lost 6 bases and the J segment 1 base; nucleotides outside the gene matches: 5. Germline values: CDR1 MNHNS, CDR2 SASEGT. The CDR3 totals 14 residues. CDR3 amino acids: CASSGGLVQETQYF. The CDR3 nucleotides are TGTGCCAGCAGCGGAGGACTAGTCCAAGAGACCCAGTACTTC.

This clonotype was counted only a few times. The chain is built from TRBV29-1 and TRBJ2-3; the D gene is possibly TRBD2 (5 bases). The CDR3 has 13 amino acids. V lost 4 bases and J 1 base, leaving 9 bases between the germline ends. Germline values: CDR1 SQVTM, CDR2 ANQGSEA. Here the CDR3 DNA reads TGCAGCGTTGCGGTTAGCGGCACAGATACGCAGTATTTT. This encodes CSVAVSGTDTQYF.

This clonotype was counted only a few times. This sequence joins TRBV6-1 and TRBJ2-1; D possibly corresponds to TRBD2 (5 bases). V lost 1 base, J lost 5 bases, and 9 bases lay in between. The CDR3 totals 14 residues. Germline V gene sequence: CDR1 MNHNS, CDR2 SASEGT. The CDR3 protein is CASSEVGAHNEQFF. In nucleotides, the CDR3 is TGTGCCAGCAGTGAAGTGGGAGCGCACAATGAGCAGTTCTTC.

This clonotype was picked up a small number of times. The chain carries TRBV4-1 and TRBJ2-3; 11 bases map to TRBD2. The CDR3 length is 18 residues. With 0 bases clipped from V and 1 base from J, the junction kept 6 bases outside the gene matches. Germline values: CDR1 MGHRA, CDR2 YSYEKL. The CDR3 coding sequence is TGCGCCAGCAGCCAAGATCTTCTAGCGGGAGGACGCACAGATACGCAGTATTTT. Protein product: CASSQDLLAGGRTDTQYF.

The J gene is TRBJ2-3, the V gene TRBV29-1, with TRBD2 matching 8 bases. J was trimmed by 2 bases and V by 4 bases; bases with no gene match: 2. The length of the CDR3 is 13 residues. The germline V gene encodes CDR1 SQVTM and CDR2 ANQGSEA. The DNA of the CDR3 is TGCAGCGTTGCCGGGAGGGTCACAGATACGCAGTATTTT. Its translation: CSVAGRVTDTQYF.

The CDR3 DNA is TGTGCCAGCAGTGCCCAGGTAGGACGAGGGACTGAAGCTTTCTTT. It translates to CASSAQVGRGTEAFF. The chain has TRBV2 and TRBJ1-1, with D uncertain. This CDR3 is built from 15 residues. The ends were cut back, 4 bases at V and 5 bases at J, with 17 bases in the middle. Germline loops: CDR1 SNHLY, CDR2 FYNNEI. Full variable domain (rest looked up from reference TRBV2 and TRBJ1-1): EPEVTQTPSHQVTQMGQEVILRCVPISNHLYFYWYRQILGQKVEFLVSFYNNEISEKSEIFDDQFSVERPDGSNFTLKIRSTKLEDSAMYFCASSAQVGRGTEAFFGQGTRLTVV.

The genes are TRBV28 and TRBJ2-1; D gene ambiguous. CDR3 length: 11 residues. With 5 bases removed from V and 8 bases from J, the gap between germline ends came to 7 bases. Germline loops: CDR1 MDHEN, CDR2 SYDVKM. The CDR3 is CASSKHDEQFF. In DNA, the CDR3 is TGTGCCAGCAGTAAACATGATGAGCAGTTCTTC.

This clonotype occurred many times. V gene TRBV7-9 combines with J gene TRBJ2-6, with unresolved D. This CDR3 contains 15 residues. The V gene lost 5 bases and the J gene lost 2 bases, with 10 bases spanning the gap. CDR1 and CDR2 from the germline V gene are SEHNR and FQNEAQ (reference sequence). DNA for the CDR3: TGTGCCAGCAGCCGCGACAAGGCTGGGGCCAACGTCCTGACTTTC. Protein product: CASSRDKAGANVLTF.

This rearrangement joins TRBV4-3 to TRBJ2-1; 14 nucleotides match TRBD2. The CDR3 consists of 16 residues. V lost 3 bases, J lost 8 bases, and 6 bases stayed unmatched. Germline CDR1 reads LGHNA; CDR2 reads YSLEER. The CDR3 DNA is TGCGCCAGCAGCCAGGGACTAGCGGGAGTAGTCTATGAGCAGTTCTTC. It yields the protein CASSQGLAGVVYEQFF.

This clonotype was detected ten times or more. The CDR3 reads CASSYSVPKSSYNEQFF. The CDR3, as DNA: TGTGCCAGCAGTTACTCTGTGCCGAAGAGCTCCTACAATGAGCAGTTCTTC. V usage is TRBV6-5 and J usage is TRBJ2-1; D gene unclear. The CDR3 has 17 amino acids. Trimming removed 0 bases at V and 0 bases at J, with 12 bases between. Germline values: CDR1 MNHEY, CDR2 SVGAGI.

This clonotype was seen more than once but under ten times. V and J are TRBV12-3 or TRBV12-4 and TRBJ2-1; 14 nucleotides match TRBD2. After removal of 5 bases from V and 9 bases from J, the junction contained 18 bases not matched to a gene. This CDR3 is 19 amino acids long. CDR3 coding DNA: TGTGCCAGCAGTCCCCCGGGACTAGCGGGAGCCTGGTTCGATGGTGAGCAGTTCTTC. This sequence encodes CASSPPGLAGAWFDGEQFF.

This clonotype came up a few times. The V and J genes are TRBV10-2 and TRBJ2-3, with 9 bases matching TRBD1. After removal of 8 bases from V and 4 bases from J, the junction contained 1 base not matched to a gene. CDR1 and CDR2 (germline): WSHSY, SAAADI. CDR3 length: 12 residues. The CDR3 region has the DNA TGCGCCAGCGGGACAGGGCCAGATACGCAGTATTTT. It codes for CASGTGPDTQYF.

J is TRBJ2-1 and V is TRBV30, with D unresolved. V shed 3 bases and J shed 5 bases, with 5 bases lying between them. The CDR3 has 11 amino acids. Germline V CDR1 and CDR2: GTSNPN, SVGIG (reference sequence). The CDR3 region is CAWRPNNEQFF. CDR3 nucleotide sequence: TGTGCCTGGAGGCCTAACAATGAGCAGTTCTTC. The whole variable domain, filled in from reference TRBV30 and TRBJ2-1, reads SQTIHQWPATLVQPVGSPLSLECTVEGTSNPNLYWYRQAAGRGLQLLFYSVGIGQISSEVPQNLSASRPQDRQFILSSKKLLLSDSGFYLCAWRPNNEQFFGPGTRLTVL.

This clonotype was detected once. V and J are TRBV29-1 and TRBJ2-2; a possible D gene is TRBD1 (5 bases). The CDR3 has 13 residues. V lost 6 bases to trimming and J lost 4 bases, with 12 bases between them. Germline V CDR1 and CDR2: SQVTM, ANQGSEA. CDR3 sequence: CSVYRSGTGELFF. The CDR3 nucleotides read TGCAGCGTCTACAGGTCGGGCACCGGGGAGCTGTTTTTT.

This clonotype came up a few times. The chain combines TRBV6-2 or TRBV6-3 with TRBJ2-3; 11 bases agree with TRBD2. The CDR3 is 16 amino acids. In germline, CDR1 is MNHEY, CDR2 SVGEGT. J gave up 2 bases and V 6 bases, and 7 bases lay outside the gene matches. This CDR3 reads CASSQPSGRHTDTQYF. The CDR3 DNA is TGTGCCAGCAGCCAACCTAGCGGGAGGCACACAGATACGCAGTATTTT.

This clonotype showed up just once. This chain uses TRBV20-1 with TRBJ1-1; 7 positions agree with TRBD1. The CDR3 spans 11 residues. The V gene's germline CDR1 is DFQATT and CDR2 SNEGSKA (reference sequence). After removal of 6 bases from V and 3 bases from J, the junction contained 1 base not matched to a gene. The CDR3 nucleotides are TGCAGTGCCCAGGGGGACACTGAAGCTTTCTTT. This gives the protein CSAQGDTEAFF.

In this sample, this clonotype turned up many times. CDR3 sequence (DNA): TGCAGTGCTAGAGATCCGCGCAGAACAGGGTCAGATACGCAGTATTTT. Protein sequence: CSARDPRRTGSDTQYF. V usage is TRBV20-1 and J usage is TRBJ2-3, with a tentative D call TRBD1 (6 bases). V shed 0 bases and J shed 4 bases, with 17 bases lying between them. Germline CDR1 DFQATT, CDR2 SNEGSKA (reference sequence). The CDR3 has 16 amino acids.

The chain joins TRBV12-3 or TRBV12-4 to TRBJ1-5, with TRBD1 identical over 11 bases. CDR3 length: 16 amino acids. Germline trimming cut 6 bases from V and 7 bases from J; bases unmatched to any gene: 11. CDR3 DNA: TGTGCCAGCAGAAATGGACAGGGGGCGGTGAACCAGCCCCAGCATTTT. Its translation: CASRNGQGAVNQPQHF.

In its sample, this clonotype was seen a few times. V is TRBV6-2 or TRBV6-3 and J is TRBJ2-3; maybe TRBD1 (6 bases). The length of the CDR3 is 12 residues. From germline, CDR1 is MNHEY and CDR2 SVGEGT. Trimming stripped 4 bases from V and 6 bases from J, with 8 bases between. The CDR3: CASSLTGDTQYF. The CDR3 DNA sequence: TGTGCCAGCAGTTTAACAGGGGATACGCAGTATTTT.

The sample holds many counts of this clonotype. This chain connects TRBV20-1 to TRBJ2-7; D is unresolved. Germline V gene data show CDR1 as DFQATT and CDR2 as SNEGSKA (reference sequence). The ends were cut back, 7 bases at V and 2 bases at J, with 9 bases in the middle. This CDR3 is 11 amino acids long. CDR3 protein: CSVSDPYEQYF. The CDR3 DNA sequence: TGCAGTGTCTCTGACCCCTACGAGCAGTACTTC.